This entry is about one T cell receptor (beta chain). Execution of the assay was at deep level. Some clones are missing from TCRdb's copy, which holds only in-frame ones; the method was immunoSEQ multiplex PCR. The data hold about 2.5 million clones, with about 90% observed a single time. Per germline, CDR1 SGDLS and CDR2 YYNGEE. The CDR3 totals 18 residues. V lost 2 bases, J lost 8 bases, and 26 bases lay in between. The data originate from a study of shared clonotypes between healthy human individuals. Sequencing was carried out using naive CD4+ T cells from PBMCs. Subset defined: CD45RA+ positively selected. The chain has TRBV9 and TRBJ2-1; D might be TRBD1 (7 bases). This TCR was recovered from a man younger than 35 in good health. Some clones in this sample may be carry-over from other donors' samples. Here the CDR3 reads CASSVEIARQGGRDEQFF. The CDR3, as DNA: TGTGCCAGCAGCGTCGAGATTGCCCGGCAGGGGGGTCGGGATGAGCAGTTCTTC.